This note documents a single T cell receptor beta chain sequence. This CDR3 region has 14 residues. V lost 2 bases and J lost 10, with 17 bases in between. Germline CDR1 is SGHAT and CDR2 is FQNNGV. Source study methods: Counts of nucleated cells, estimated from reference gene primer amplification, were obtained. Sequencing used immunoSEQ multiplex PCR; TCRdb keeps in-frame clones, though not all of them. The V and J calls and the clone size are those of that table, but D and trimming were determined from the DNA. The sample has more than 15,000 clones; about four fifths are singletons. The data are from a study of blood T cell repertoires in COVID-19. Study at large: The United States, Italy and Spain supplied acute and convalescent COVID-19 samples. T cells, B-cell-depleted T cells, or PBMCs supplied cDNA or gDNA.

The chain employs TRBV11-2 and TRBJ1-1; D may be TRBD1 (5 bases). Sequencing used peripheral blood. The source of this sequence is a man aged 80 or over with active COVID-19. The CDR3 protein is CASSLSTWGGGAFF. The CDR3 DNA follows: TGTGCCAGCAGCTTATCCACTTGGGGCGGTGGAGCTTTCTTT.